These 11 T cell receptor beta chains were all obtained from the same sample, sequenced in a study of control samples from healthy donors and cancer patients. Using immunoSEQ multiplex PCR, the repertoire was profiled, and TCRdb retains in-frame clones only, with some absent. The sample has roughly 100,000 clones; just under 95% are singletons. The sequencing sample was made of blood. These receptors all come from a human donor in good health. The donor label of this sample is uncertain.

The chain carries TRBV18 and TRBJ2-3; 9 bases match TRBD1. This CDR3 region has 15 residues. The germline CDR1 and CDR2 sequences are KGHSH and LQKENI. J gave up 2 bases and V 3 bases, and 3 bases lay outside the gene matches. This CDR3 is CASSPTGGVTDTQYF. CDR3 nucleotide sequence: TGTGCCAGCTCACCGACAGGGGGTGTCACAGATACGCAGTATTTT. The full variable domain, rest sourced from reference TRBV18 and TRBJ2-3, is NAGVMQNPRHLVRRRGQEARLRCSPMKGHSHVYWYRQLPEEGLKFMVYLQKENIIDESGMPKERFSAEFPKEGPSILRIQQVVRGDSAAYFCASSPTGGVTDTQYFGPGTRLTVL.

The V and J genes are TRBV6-1 and TRBJ1-4, with D possibly TRBD1 on 6 matching bases. Germline CDR1 is MNHNS and CDR2 is SASEGT. The length of the CDR3 is 15 residues. V gave up 5 bases and J gave up 6 bases, with 16 bases separating them. CDR3 sequence: CASSPPQGGDEKLFF. The CDR3 nucleotides read TGTGCCAGCAGTCCACCACAAGGGGGAGATGAAAAACTGTTTTTT.

CDR3 nucleotide sequence: TGTGCCAGCAGGACTAGCGGGGGGGCCGGGGAGCTGTTTTTT. Its protein is CASRTSGGAGELFF. This rearrangement joins TRBV7-2 to TRBJ2-2; 14 bases fit TRBD2. The CDR3 loop spans 14 amino acids. CDR1 and CDR2 (germline): SGHTA, FQGNSA. V shed 6 bases and J 6 bases; nucleotides not matched to a gene: 0. The full variable domain, completed using reference TRBV7-2 and TRBJ2-2, is GAGVSQSPSNKVTEKGKDVELRCDPISGHTALYWYRQSLGQGLEFLIYFQGNSAPDKSGLPSDRFSAERTGGSVSTLTIQRTQQEDSAVYLCASRTSGGAGELFFGEGSRLTVL.

The chain has TRBV7-9 and TRBJ1-6; 9 nucleotides agree with TRBD1. This CDR3 is built from 18 residues. With 8 bases clipped from V and 5 bases from J, the junction kept 16 bases outside the gene matches. The germline CDR1 and CDR2 sequences are SEHNR and FQNEAQ (reference sequence). CDR3 coding DNA: TGTGCCAGCGGAACCGGGACAGGGTATCTTAAAAATAATTCACCCCTCCACTTT. This gives the protein CASGTGTGYLKNNSPLHF.

This clone was observed a single time. This sequence joins TRBV5-1 and TRBJ1-1; 10 bases line up with TRBD1. There are 15 residues in the CDR3. V gave up 4 bases and J gave up 5 bases; unmatched junction bases: 8. Germline V gives CDR1 SGHRS, CDR2 YFSETQ. The CDR3 is CASSPLGDRGTEAFF. CDR3 sequence (DNA): TGCGCCAGCAGCCCCCTGGGGGACAGGGGAACTGAAGCTTTCTTT.

The V and J genes are TRBV5-6 and TRBJ1-2; D call uncertain. CDR1 and CDR2 (germline): SGHDT, YYEEEE. This CDR3 contains 16 residues. V lost 0 bases and J lost 4, with 16 bases in between. CDR3 in amino acids: CASSLDRHRGTYGYTF. CDR3 DNA sequence: TGTGCCAGCAGCTTGGATAGGCACCGTGGTACCTATGGCTACACCTTC.

The chain is built from TRBV6-2 or TRBV6-3 and TRBJ2-7; weak D call: TRBD2 (5 bases). This CDR3 has 13 amino acids. CDR1 MNHEY and CDR2 SVGEGT come from the germline V gene. V was shortened by 2 bases and J by 4 bases, with 9 bases between the two germline ends. CDR3 protein: CASSYGPGYEQYV. CDR3 nucleotide sequence: TGTGCCAGCAGTTACGGTCCGGGATACGAGCAGTACGTC.

The chain combines TRBV7-2 with TRBJ2-4; no definite D call. The V end was cut by 5 bases, the J end by 1 base, with 15 bases between. Germline CDR1 reads SGHTA; CDR2 reads FQGNSA. The CDR3 spans 16 residues. This CDR3 reads CASSPQPLGAKNIQYF. DNA of the CDR3: TGTGCCAGCAGCCCGCAACCTTTGGGGGCCAAAAACATTCAGTACTTC.

The chain recombines TRBV29-1 with TRBJ1-2, with a weak D call TRBD1 (6 bases). This CDR3 is built from 14 residues. Trimming shortened V by 2 bases and J by 5 bases, and 15 bases separated the two germline ends. CDR1 and CDR2 (germline): SQVTM, ANQGSEA. CDR3 nucleotide sequence: TGCAGCGTTGAACCGGACAGTACACCTTATGGCTACACCTTC. This sequence encodes CSVEPDSTPYGYTF.

The chain employs TRBV11-2 and TRBJ1-1, with TRBD1 matching 9 bases. The CDR3 contains 13 residues. V shed 1 base, J shed 11 bases, and the junction held 5 bases outside the gene matches. Germline V gives CDR1 SGHAT, CDR2 FQNNGV. Here the CDR3 DNA reads TGTGCCAGCAGCTTAGTTATTGACAGGGGGGCTTTCTTT. Residues: CASSLVIDRGAFF.

This chain uses TRBV15 with TRBJ1-6; no firm D call. Germline V lookup: CDR1 LNHNV, CDR2 YYDKDF (reference sequence). The CDR3 spans 14 residues. The ends were cut back, 0 bases at V and 7 bases at J, with 7 bases in the middle. CDR3 sequence: CATSRDMENSPLHF. CDR3 sequence (DNA): TGTGCCACCAGCAGAGATATGGAGAATTCACCCCTCCACTTT.